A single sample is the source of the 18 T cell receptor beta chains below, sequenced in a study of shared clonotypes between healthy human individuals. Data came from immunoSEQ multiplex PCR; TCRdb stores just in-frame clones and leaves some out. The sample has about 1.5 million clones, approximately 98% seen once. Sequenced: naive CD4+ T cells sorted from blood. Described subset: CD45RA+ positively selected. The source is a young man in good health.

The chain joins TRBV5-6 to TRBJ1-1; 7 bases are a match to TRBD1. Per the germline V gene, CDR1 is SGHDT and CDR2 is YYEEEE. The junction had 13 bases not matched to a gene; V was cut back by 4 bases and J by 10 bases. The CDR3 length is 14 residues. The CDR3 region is CASSQGQFLTGAFF. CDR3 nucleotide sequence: TGTGCCAGCAGCCAGGGACAGTTCCTAACAGGAGCTTTCTTT.

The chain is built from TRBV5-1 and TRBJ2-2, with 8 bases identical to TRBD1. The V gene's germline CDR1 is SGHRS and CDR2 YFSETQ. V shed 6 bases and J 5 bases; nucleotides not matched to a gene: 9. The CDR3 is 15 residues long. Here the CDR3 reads CASTPQGAETGELFF. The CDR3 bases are TGCGCCAGCACCCCGCAGGGGGCCGAAACCGGGGAGCTGTTTTTT.

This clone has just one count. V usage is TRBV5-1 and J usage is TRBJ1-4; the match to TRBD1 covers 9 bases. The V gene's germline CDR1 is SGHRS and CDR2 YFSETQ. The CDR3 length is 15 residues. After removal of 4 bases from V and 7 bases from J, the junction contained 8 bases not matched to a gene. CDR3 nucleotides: TGCGCCAGCAGCAGGACAGGGGTTAATCCTGAAAAACTGTTTTTT. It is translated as CASSRTGVNPEKLFF.

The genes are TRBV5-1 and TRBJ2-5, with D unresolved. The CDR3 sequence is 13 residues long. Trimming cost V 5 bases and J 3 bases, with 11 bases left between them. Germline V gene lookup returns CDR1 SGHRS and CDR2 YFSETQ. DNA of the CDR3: TGCGCCAGCAGTCCGGACGGAAAAGAGACCCAGTACTTC. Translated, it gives CASSPDGKETQYF.

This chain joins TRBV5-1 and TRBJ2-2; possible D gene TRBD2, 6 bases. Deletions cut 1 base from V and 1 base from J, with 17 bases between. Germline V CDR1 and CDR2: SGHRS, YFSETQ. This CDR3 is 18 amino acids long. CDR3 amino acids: CASSLWRDGSGNTGELFF. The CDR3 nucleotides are TGCGCCAGCAGCTTGTGGCGGGACGGCTCCGGGAACACCGGGGAGCTGTTTTTT.

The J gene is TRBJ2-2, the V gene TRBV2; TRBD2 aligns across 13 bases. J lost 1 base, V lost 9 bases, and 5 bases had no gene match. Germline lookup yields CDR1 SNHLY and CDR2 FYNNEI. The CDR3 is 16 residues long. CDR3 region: CASSRLAGGNTGELFF. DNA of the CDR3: TGTGCCAGTAGTCGACTAGCGGGAGGGAACACCGGGGAGCTGTTTTTT.

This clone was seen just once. For the CDR3, the DNA is TGTGCCACCAGCAGGGGCCAATATCCCGCTCAGGGCGGGGAGCTGTTTTTT. Protein product: CATSRGQYPAQGGELFF. This chain connects TRBV15 to TRBJ2-2, with D perhaps TRBD1 (5 bases). CDR3 length: 17 residues. The germline V gene has CDR1 LNHNV and CDR2 YYDKDF (reference sequence). Trimming shortened V by 3 bases and J by 7 bases, and 21 bases separated the two germline ends.

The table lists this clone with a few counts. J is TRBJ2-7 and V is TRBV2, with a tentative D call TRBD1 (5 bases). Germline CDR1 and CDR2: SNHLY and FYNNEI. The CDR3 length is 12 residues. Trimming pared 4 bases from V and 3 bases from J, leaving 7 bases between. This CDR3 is CASSGQLYEQYF. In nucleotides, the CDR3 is TGTGCCAGCAGTGGACAGCTCTACGAGCAGTACTTC. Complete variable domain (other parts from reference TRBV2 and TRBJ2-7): EPEVTQTPSHQVTQMGQEVILRCVPISNHLYFYWYRQILGQKVEFLVSFYNNEISEKSEIFDDQFSVERPDGSNFTLKIRSTKLEDSAMYFCASSGQLYEQYFGPGTRLTVT.

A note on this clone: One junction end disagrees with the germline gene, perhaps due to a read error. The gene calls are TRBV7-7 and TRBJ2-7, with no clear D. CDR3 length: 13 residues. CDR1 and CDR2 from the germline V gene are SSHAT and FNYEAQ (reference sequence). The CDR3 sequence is CASSAGPGHEQYF. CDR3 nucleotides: TGTGCTAGCAGCGCTGGTCCAGGCCACGAGCAGTACTTC.

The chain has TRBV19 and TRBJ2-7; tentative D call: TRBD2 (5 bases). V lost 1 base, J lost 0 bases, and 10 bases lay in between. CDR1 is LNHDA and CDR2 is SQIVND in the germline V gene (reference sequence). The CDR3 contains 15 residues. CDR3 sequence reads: CASSIVAGTSYEQYF. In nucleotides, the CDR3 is TGTGCCAGTAGTATAGTTGCGGGCACCTCCTACGAGCAGTACTTC.

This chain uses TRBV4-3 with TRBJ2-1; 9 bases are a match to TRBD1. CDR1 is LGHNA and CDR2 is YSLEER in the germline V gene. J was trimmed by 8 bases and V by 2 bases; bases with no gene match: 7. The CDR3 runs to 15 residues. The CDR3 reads CASSQPGQGRDEQFF. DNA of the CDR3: TGCGCCAGCAGCCAACCGGGACAGGGTAGGGATGAGCAGTTCTTC.

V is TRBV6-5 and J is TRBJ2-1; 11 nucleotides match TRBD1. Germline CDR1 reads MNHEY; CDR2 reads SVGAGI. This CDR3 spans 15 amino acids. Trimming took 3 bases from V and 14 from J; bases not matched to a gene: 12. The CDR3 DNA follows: TGTGCCAGCAGTTATTCTGGACAGGGGGCGCGGTCGGAGTTCTTC. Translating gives CASSYSGQGARSEFF.

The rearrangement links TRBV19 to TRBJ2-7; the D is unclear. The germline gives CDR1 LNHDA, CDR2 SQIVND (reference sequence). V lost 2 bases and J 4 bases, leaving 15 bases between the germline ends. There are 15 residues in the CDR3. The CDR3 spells CASSIRADRRYEQYF. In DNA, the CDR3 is TGTGCCAGTAGTATAAGGGCCGATCGGCGATACGAGCAGTACTTC.

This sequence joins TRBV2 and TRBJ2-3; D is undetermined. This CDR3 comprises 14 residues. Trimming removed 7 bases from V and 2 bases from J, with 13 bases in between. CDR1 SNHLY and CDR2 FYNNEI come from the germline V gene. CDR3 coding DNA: TGTGCCAGCACCAACGACTTCGCCACAGATACGCAGTATTTT. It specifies CASTNDFATDTQYF.

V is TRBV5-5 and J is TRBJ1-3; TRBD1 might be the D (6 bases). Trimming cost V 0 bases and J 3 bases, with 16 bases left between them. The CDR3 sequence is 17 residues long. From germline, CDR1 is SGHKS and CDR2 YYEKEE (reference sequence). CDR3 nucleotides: TGTGCCAGCAGCTTGGTAGTTCCTGGGGGCCTTGGAAACACCATATATTTT. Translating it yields CASSLVVPGGLGNTIYF. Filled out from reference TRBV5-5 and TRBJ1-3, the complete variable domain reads DAGVTQSPTHLIKTRGQQVTLRCSPISGHKSVSWYQQVLGQGPQFIFQYYEKEERGRGNFPDRFSARQFPNYSSELNVNALLLGDSALYLCASSLVVPGGLGNTIYFGEGSWLTVV.

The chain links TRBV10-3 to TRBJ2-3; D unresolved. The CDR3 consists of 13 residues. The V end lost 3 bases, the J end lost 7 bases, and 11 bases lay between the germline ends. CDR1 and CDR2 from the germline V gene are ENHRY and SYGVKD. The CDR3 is CAISERAPNTQYF. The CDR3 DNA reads TGTGCCATCAGTGAAAGGGCACCGAATACGCAGTATTTT.

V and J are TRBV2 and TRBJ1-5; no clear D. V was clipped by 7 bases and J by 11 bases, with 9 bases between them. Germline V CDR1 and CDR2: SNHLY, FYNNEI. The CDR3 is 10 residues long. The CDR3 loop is CASIRLSQHF. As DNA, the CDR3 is TGTGCCAGCATACGATTATCCCAGCATTTT.

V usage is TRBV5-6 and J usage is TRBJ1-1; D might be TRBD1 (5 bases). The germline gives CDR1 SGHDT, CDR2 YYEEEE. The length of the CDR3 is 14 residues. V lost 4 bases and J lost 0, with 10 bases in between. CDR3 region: CASSPIQVNTEAFF. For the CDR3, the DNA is TGTGCCAGCAGCCCAATACAGGTGAACACTGAAGCTTTCTTT.